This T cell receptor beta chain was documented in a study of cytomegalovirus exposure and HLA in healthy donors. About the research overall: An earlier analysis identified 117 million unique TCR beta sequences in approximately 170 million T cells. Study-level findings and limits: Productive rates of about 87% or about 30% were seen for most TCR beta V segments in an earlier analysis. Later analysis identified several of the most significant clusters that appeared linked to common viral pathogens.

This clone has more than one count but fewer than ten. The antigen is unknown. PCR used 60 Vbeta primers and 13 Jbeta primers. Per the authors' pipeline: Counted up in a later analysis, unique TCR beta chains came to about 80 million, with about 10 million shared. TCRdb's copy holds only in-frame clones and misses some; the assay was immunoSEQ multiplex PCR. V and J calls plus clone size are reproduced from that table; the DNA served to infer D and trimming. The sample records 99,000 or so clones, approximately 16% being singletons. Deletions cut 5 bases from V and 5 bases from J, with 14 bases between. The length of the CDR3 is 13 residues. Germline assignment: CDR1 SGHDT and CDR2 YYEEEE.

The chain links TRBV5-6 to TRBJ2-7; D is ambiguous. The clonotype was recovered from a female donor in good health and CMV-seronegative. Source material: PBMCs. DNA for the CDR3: TGTGCCAGCAGACCCACCCTTGGGCACGAGCAGTACTTC. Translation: CASRPTLGHEQYF.